The 5 T cell receptor beta chains below come from one sample, sequenced in a study of beta chain features in type 1 diabetes. Expressed TCRB transcripts were sequenced, since all the RNA that had been isolated was reverse transcribed. TCRdb's copy holds only in-frame clones and misses some; the assay was immunoSEQ multiplex PCR. The data show about 180,000 clones, 10% to 15% seen once. Sequencing was performed on central memory CD4+ T cells from blood. The receptors here all came from a woman aged 18-29 years in good health.

The J gene is TRBJ2-7, the V gene TRBV29-1, with TRBD1 matching 9 bases. V trimming: 7 bases; J trimming: 4 bases; junction bases outside the gene matches: 8. Per germline, CDR1 SQVTM and CDR2 ANQGSEA. There are 13 residues in the CDR3. DNA for the CDR3: TGCAGCGCATCGACAGGGGGTAATTACGAGCAGTACTTC. Residues: CSASTGGNYEQYF.

The chain is built from TRBV7-2 and TRBJ1-3; D is ambiguous. The CDR3 has 15 residues. The ends were cut back, 5 bases at V and 1 base at J, with 12 bases in the middle. Per germline, CDR1 SGHTA and CDR2 FQGNSA. This CDR3 is CASSPGSGSGNTIYF. The CDR3 coding sequence is TGTGCCAGCAGCCCTGGATCGGGGTCTGGAAACACCATATATTTT.

The chain combines TRBV9 with TRBJ2-1, with 8 bases matching TRBD1. Per germline, CDR1 SGDLS and CDR2 YYNGEE. The ends lost 0 bases at V and 7 bases at J; junction bases unmatched: 9. The CDR3 is made up of 16 amino acids. CDR3 sequence (DNA): TGTGCCAGCAGCGTAGCTGGCCAGGGGGCTAGAAATGAGCAGTTCTTC. Translation gives CASSVAGQGARNEQFF.

The chain uses TRBV5-1 and TRBJ2-6, with 8 bases aligning to TRBD2. This CDR3 region has 17 residues. V was pared by 0 bases and J by 0 bases, with 2 bases of the junction left unmatched. Germline V CDR1 and CDR2: SGHRS, YFSETQ. This chain's CDR3 is CASSLAAGVSGANVLTF. CDR3 nucleotides: TGCGCCAGCAGCTTGGCAGCGGGAGTCTCTGGGGCCAACGTCCTGACTTTC.

CDR3 protein: CASSVAGMNTEAFF. As DNA, the CDR3 is TGTGCCAGCAGCGTAGCAGGGATGAACACTGAAGCTTTCTTT. J is TRBJ1-1 and V is TRBV9, with D maybe TRBD1 (5 bases). V gave up 0 bases and J gave up 0 bases, with 6 bases separating them. CDR3 size: 14 residues. Germline assignment: CDR1 SGDLS and CDR2 YYNGEE.